This TCR beta chain was recorded in a study of shared clonotypes between healthy human individuals. V was shortened by 3 bases and J by 3 bases, with 17 bases between the two germline ends. Looked up from germline, CDR1 is KGHSH and CDR2 is LQKENI. This CDR3 has 16 amino acids. Study-level results: Some naive CD4 clonotypes, about 5.5%, turned up in common across a handful of donors. For sorted subsets, rarefaction showed incomplete sequencing despite large depth.

Every subset had its genomic DNA shared out evenly among several immunoSEQ plates. Data came from immunoSEQ multiplex PCR; TCRdb stores just in-frame clones and leaves some out. The top ten hold around 1.7% of the sample, which has approximately 1.9 million clones, 93% seen once. Terminally differentiated effector memory CD45RA+ cells were excluded from the naive CD8 cells, which were CD45RO-negative and positively selected for CCR7. Concerning this clone: The antigen remains undetermined.

The chain combines TRBV18 with TRBJ1-2, with a tentative D call TRBD1 (6 bases). This clonotype was sampled from a man aged 18 to 35 in good health. Some clones in this sample may be carry-over from other donors' samples. The sample was naive CD8+ T cells from PBMCs. CDR3 sequence: CASSPYPSGADYGYTF. In nucleotides, the CDR3 is TGTGCCAGCTCACCTTATCCTTCGGGGGCCGACTATGGCTACACCTTC.